This TCR beta chain was sequenced during a study of blood T cell repertoires in COVID-19. Study-level background: From the United States, Italy and Spain came samples of acute and convalescent COVID-19. T cells, B-cell-depleted T cells, or PBMCs provided the cDNA or gDNA that served as material.

Seattle researchers signed up patients amid active infection and tracked them longitudinally. Authors' processing steps: How many nucleated cells were present was estimated from reference gene primer amplification. TCRdb's table, derived via immunoSEQ multiplex PCR, lists solely in-frame clones and lacks some. The D gene and trimming were derived from the DNA, and the V and J assignments and clone size from that table. The data show about 480,000 clones, roughly 87% seen once. The CDR3 totals 12 residues. Trimming removed 6 bases from V and 3 bases from J, with 8 bases in between. Germline V gives CDR1 SEHNR, CDR2 FQNEAQ (reference sequence).

This sequence was found in a man aged 18 to 30 with COVID-19, enrolled during active disease. The sequenced sample was peripheral blood. The V and J genes are TRBV7-9 and TRBJ1-1, with D hard to call. CDR3 in amino acids: CASSHYYTEAFF. The CDR3 DNA reads as TGTGCCAGCAGTCACTATTACACTGAAGCTTTCTTT.